These 9 T cell receptor beta chains share one sample of origin, sequenced in a study of PD-1 blockade in classical Hodgkin lymphoma. Autologous stem cell transplantation was followed by relapse in every patient, and brentuximab vedotin exposure varied. Data came from immunoSEQ multiplex PCR; TCRdb stores just in-frame clones and leaves some out. The sample carries under 110,000 clones, around nine tenths recorded once. Sequences were derived from peripheral blood mononuclear cells (PBMCs), sampled before the second cycle of nivolumab. The receptors derive from a human donor with classical Hodgkin lymphoma.

On this clone itself: A read error may account for a junction end that differs from germline. Other DNA sequences in the sample encode the same CDR3. The V call is TRBV15, the J call TRBJ2-1; a possible D gene is TRBD2 (5 bases). CDR3 length equals 15 residues. Germline V gene data show CDR1 as LNHNV and CDR2 as YYDKDF (reference sequence). DNA for the CDR3: TGTGCCACTAGCAGAGAAGGGAGCTCCTACAATGAGCAGTTCTTC. It specifies CATSREGSSYNEQFF. The whole variable domain, remainder taken from reference TRBV15 and TRBJ2-1, is DAMVIQNPRYQVTQFGKPVTLSCSQTLNHNVMYWYQQKSSQAPKLLFHYYDKDFNNEADTPDNFQSRRPNTSFCFLDIRSPGLGDTAMYLCATSREGSSYNEQFFGPGTRLTVL.

J is TRBJ1-1 and V is TRBV19; TRBD1 might be the D (6 bases). The CDR3 has 16 amino acids. Trimming cost V 3 bases and J 0 bases, with 14 bases left between them. The germline V gene has CDR1 LNHDA and CDR2 SQIVND (reference sequence). The CDR3 loop reads CASSIAGTPMNTEAFF. The CDR3, as DNA: TGTGCCAGTAGTATCGCCGGGACACCTATGAACACTGAAGCTTTCTTT.

The CDR3 nucleotides are TGTGCCTCTAGAGGGGGCTGGGGGAGAACTGAAGCTTTCTTT. Its translation is CASRGGWGRTEAFF. The chain has TRBV19 and TRBJ1-1, with TRBD1 identical over 7 bases. Looked up from germline, CDR1 is LNHDA and CDR2 is SQIVND (reference sequence). The trim removed 11 bases at V and 5 bases at J, leaving 14 bases unmatched. The CDR3 has 14 residues.

V is TRBV7-9 and J is TRBJ1-4; 7 nucleotides line up with TRBD1. V trimming: 5 bases; J trimming: 7 bases; junction bases outside the gene matches: 7. The length of the CDR3 is 14 residues. Looked up from germline, CDR1 is SEHNR and CDR2 is FQNEAQ (reference sequence). The CDR3 region is CASSARGSGEKLFF. Written as DNA, the CDR3 is TGTGCCAGCAGCGCCAGGGGGAGTGGTGAAAAACTGTTTTTT.

V and J are TRBV9 and TRBJ2-1; D call uncertain. The CDR3 is 16 amino acids. Germline CDR1 and CDR2: SGDLS and YYNGEE. The V and J ends lost 0 bases and 6 bases respectively, with 16 bases between them. CDR3 residues: CASSVEDPRISNEQFF. The CDR3 nucleotides are TGTGCCAGCAGCGTAGAGGACCCTCGTATATCCAATGAGCAGTTCTTC.

The rearrangement links TRBV6-4 to TRBJ1-6; a possible D gene is TRBD1 (5 bases). The V end lost 5 bases, the J end lost 7 bases, and 15 bases lay between the germline ends. This CDR3 has 15 residues. Germline V gives CDR1 MRHNA, CDR2 SNTAGT. The DNA for the CDR3 is TGTGCCAGCAGTCCGTCGGGGGTTTCAAATTCACCCCTCCACTTT. This codes for CASSPSGVSNSPLHF.

The chain combines TRBV4-3 with TRBJ1-1, with TRBD1 identical over 7 bases. The V gene end was trimmed by 4 bases and the J gene end by 0 bases; junction bases not matched to a gene: 14. Germline CDR1 is LGHNA and CDR2 is YSLEER. This CDR3 spans 18 amino acids. The CDR3 here is CASSLTHSQGVMNTEAFF. The DNA of the CDR3 is TGCGCCAGCAGCCTTACCCACAGTCAGGGGGTGATGAACACTGAAGCTTTCTTT.

The V gene is TRBV2, the J gene TRBJ2-5, with TRBD2 identical over 11 bases. Trimming took 7 bases from V and 5 from J; bases not matched to a gene: 9. Per germline, CDR1 SNHLY and CDR2 FYNNEI. This CDR3 is built from 15 residues. This chain's CDR3 is CASNSGGALSETQYF. Written as DNA, the CDR3 is TGTGCCAGCAATAGCGGGGGGGCTTTATCGGAGACCCAGTACTTC.

This clone has a single count. The chain carries TRBV5-1 and TRBJ2-7, with 12 bases identical to TRBD2. Germline trimming cut 4 bases from V and 7 bases from J; bases unmatched to any gene: 9. CDR3 size: 15 residues. CDR1 SGHRS and CDR2 YFSETQ come from the germline V gene. The CDR3 is CASSPSSGGAFEQYF. The CDR3 nucleotides read TGCGCCAGCAGCCCCTCTAGCGGGGGGGCCTTTGAGCAGTACTTC.